This record concerns one T cell receptor beta chain sequence. This sample was taken from a study of blood T cell repertoires in COVID-19. Study at large: Samples came from the United States, Italy and Spain, spanning acute and convalescent COVID-19. PBMCs, B-cell-depleted T cells, or T cells were the source of the cDNA or gDNA that made up the material.

Trimming removed 2 bases from V and 6 bases from J; junction bases left unmatched: 13. The CDR3 is 16 residues long. CDR1 is ENHRY and CDR2 is SYGVKD in the germline V gene. Per the study methods: Researchers report that nucleated cell counts were estimated from reference gene primer amplification. Profiled with immunoSEQ multiplex PCR; TCRdb holds only in-frame clones, not every one. V and J calls and clone size are given by that table; D and trimming were obtained from the DNA. The sample has some 200,000 clones; around 86% are singletons. The receptor was derived from a man aged 35-49 years with active or convalescent COVID-19. The gene calls are TRBV10-3 and TRBJ2-7; 7 nucleotides match TRBD1. The specimen sequenced was peripheral blood. The CDR3, as DNA: TGTGCCATCAGTGAGATAGATCGCAGGGGGAATGGCGAGCAGTACTTC. This gives the protein CAISEIDRRGNGEQYF.